The TCR beta chain described here comes from a study of blood T cell repertoires in COVID-19. Whole-study context: Samples of COVID-19 (acute and convalescent) were obtained from the United States, Italy and Spain.

The method was immunoSEQ multiplex PCR; TCRdb's version includes in-frame clones alone and lacks a portion of them. The table includes 190,000 or so clones, about 80% detected once. CDR3 length equals 14 residues. Between the trimmed V and J ends, which lost 3 bases and 1 base, there was a span of 12 bases. In germline, CDR1 is GTSNPN, CDR2 SVGIG (reference sequence). Donors were grouped by their self-reported clinical history. Recovery among Cohort 3 donors was established by two negative PCRs, clearance, or symptom resolution. V is TRBV30 and J is TRBJ2-5, with D perhaps matching TRBD2 (5 bases). This clonotype was obtained from a middle-aged man who had recovered from COVID-19. What was sequenced was PBMCs or T cells enriched from blood (not recorded which). The DNA of the CDR3 is TGTGCCTGGAGAACTCCGGGAACCCAAGAGACCCAGTACTTC. It encodes CAWRTPGTQETQYF.